Reported below is one T cell receptor beta chain. Its antigen is not identified. The data originate from a study of T cells in localized non-small cell lung cancer. Points from the study as a whole: Appearance in adjacent lung was seen for a median 57 of the top 100 tumor clones. Uninvolved adjacent lung, not tumor, had the highest T cell clonality.

Germline assignment: CDR1 GTSNPN and CDR2 SVGIG (reference sequence). V was shortened by 2 bases and J by 5 bases, with 18 bases between the two germline ends. The CDR3 is 15 amino acids. This table comes from immunoSEQ multiplex PCR, and its TCRdb copy is limited to in-frame clones, with some not included. The sample has 50,000 to 60,000 clones, around 86% seen once. The genes are TRBV30 and TRBJ1-1, with D hard to call. The source is a female donor with stage II lung adenocarcinoma. The specimen was PBMCs, collected before any cancer treatment. Written as DNA, the CDR3 is TGTGCCTGGAGTCGTGGTAGAGCTTGGGGAACTGAAGCTTTCTTT. Its protein is CAWSRGRAWGTEAFF. The full variable domain, its missing parts supplied by reference TRBV30 and TRBJ1-1, is SQTIHQWPATLVQPVGSPLSLECTVEGTSNPNLYWYRQAAGRGLQLLFYSVGIGQISSEVPQNLSASRPQDRQFILSSKKLLLSDSGFYLCAWSRGRAWGTEAFFGQGTRLTVV.